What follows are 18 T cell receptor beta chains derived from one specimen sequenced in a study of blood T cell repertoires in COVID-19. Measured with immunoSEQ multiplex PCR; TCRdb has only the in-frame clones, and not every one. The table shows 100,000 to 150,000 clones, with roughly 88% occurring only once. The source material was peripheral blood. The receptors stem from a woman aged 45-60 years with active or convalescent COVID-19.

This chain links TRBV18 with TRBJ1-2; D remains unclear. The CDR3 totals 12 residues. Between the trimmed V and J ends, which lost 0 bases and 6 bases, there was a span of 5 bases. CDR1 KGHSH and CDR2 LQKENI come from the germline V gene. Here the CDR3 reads CASSPPGDGYTF. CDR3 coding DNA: TGTGCCAGCTCACCACCGGGAGATGGCTACACCTTC.

CDR3 sequence (DNA): TGCGCCAGCAGCCAAGAGGGCCGGGGGGAAGAGACCCAGTACTTC. Protein product: CASSQEGRGEETQYF. The J gene is TRBJ2-5, the V gene TRBV4-1; 7 positions agree with TRBD2. The germline V gene has CDR1 MGHRA and CDR2 YSYEKL. The CDR3 runs to 15 residues. V lost 0 bases, J lost 3 bases, and 4 bases stayed unmatched.

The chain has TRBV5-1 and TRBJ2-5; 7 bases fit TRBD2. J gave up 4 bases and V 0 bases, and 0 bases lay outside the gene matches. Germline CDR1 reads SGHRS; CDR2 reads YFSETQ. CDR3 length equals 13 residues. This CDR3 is CASSLGGGETQYF. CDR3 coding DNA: TGCGCCAGCAGCTTGGGGGGGGGAGAGACCCAGTACTTC.

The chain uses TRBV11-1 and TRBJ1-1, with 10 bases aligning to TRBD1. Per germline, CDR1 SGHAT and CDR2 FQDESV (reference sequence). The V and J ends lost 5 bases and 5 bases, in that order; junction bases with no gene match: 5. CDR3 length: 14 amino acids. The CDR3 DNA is TGTGCCAGCAGCCGTCCGGACAGGGGGACTGAAGCTTTCTTT. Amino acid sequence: CASSRPDRGTEAFF.

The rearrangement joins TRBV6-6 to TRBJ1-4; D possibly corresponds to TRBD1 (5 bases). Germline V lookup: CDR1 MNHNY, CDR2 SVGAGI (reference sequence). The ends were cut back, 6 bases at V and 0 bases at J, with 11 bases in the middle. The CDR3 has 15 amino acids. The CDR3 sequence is CASSLGGATNEKLFF. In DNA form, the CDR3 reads TGTGCCAGCAGCCTGGGGGGAGCAACTAATGAAAAACTGTTTTTT.

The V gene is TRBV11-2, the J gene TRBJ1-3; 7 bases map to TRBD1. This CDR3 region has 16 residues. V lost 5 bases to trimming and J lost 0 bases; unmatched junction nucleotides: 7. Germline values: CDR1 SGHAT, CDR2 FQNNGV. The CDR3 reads CASSANRGPSGNTIYF. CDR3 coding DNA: TGTGCCAGCAGCGCGAACAGGGGTCCCTCTGGAAACACCATATATTTT.

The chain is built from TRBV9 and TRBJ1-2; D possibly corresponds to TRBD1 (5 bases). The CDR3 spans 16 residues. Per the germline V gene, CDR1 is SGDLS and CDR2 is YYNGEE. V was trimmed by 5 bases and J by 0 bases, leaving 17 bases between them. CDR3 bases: TGTGCCAGCAGTACAACCCCGGGGGTAGCTAACTATGGCTACACCTTC. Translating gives CASSTTPGVANYGYTF.

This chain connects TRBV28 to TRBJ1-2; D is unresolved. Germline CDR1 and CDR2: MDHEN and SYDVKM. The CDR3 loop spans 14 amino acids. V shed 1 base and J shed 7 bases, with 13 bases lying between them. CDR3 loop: CASSLSAGYGGYTF. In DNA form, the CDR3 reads TGTGCCAGCAGTTTATCAGCCGGGTACGGTGGCTACACCTTC.

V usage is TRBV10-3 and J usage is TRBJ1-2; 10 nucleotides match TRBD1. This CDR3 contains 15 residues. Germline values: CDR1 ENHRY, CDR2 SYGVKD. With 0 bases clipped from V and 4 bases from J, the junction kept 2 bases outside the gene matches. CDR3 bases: TGTGCCATCAGTGAGTCGGGACAGGGGACCTATGGCTACACCTTC. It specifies CAISESGQGTYGYTF.

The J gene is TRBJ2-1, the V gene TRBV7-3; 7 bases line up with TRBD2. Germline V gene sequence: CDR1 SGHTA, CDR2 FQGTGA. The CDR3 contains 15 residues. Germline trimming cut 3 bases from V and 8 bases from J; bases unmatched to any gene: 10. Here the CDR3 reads CASSLSGISVHEQFF. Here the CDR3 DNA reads TGTGCCAGCAGCTTGAGCGGGATTTCGGTACATGAGCAGTTCTTC.

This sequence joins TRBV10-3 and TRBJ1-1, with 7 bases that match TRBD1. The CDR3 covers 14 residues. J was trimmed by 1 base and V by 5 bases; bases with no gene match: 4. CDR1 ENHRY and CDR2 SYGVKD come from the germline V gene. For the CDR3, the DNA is TGTGCCATCAGTACCGGGACAGCGAACACTGAAGCTTTCTTT. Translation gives CAISTGTANTEAFF.

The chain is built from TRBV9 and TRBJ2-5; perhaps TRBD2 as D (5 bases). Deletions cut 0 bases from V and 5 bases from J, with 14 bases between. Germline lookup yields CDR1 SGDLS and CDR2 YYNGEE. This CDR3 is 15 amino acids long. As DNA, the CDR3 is TGTGCCAGCAGCGTAGAGGTCGAGGGTGGGGAGACCCAGTACTTC. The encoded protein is CASSVEVEGGETQYF.

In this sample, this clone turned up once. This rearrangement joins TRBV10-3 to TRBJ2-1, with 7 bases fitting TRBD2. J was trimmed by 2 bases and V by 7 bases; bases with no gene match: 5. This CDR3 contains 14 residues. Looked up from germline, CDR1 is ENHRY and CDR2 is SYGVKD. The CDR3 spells CAIKPGGTYNEQFF. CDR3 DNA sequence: TGTGCCATCAAACCGGGAGGCACCTACAATGAGCAGTTCTTC.

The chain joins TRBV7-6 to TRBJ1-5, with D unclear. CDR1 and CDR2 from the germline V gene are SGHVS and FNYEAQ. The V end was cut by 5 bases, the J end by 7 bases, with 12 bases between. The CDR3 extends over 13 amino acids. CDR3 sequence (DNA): TGTGCCAGCAGCCTGGAGCTTCAGCAGCCCCAGCATTTT. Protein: CASSLELQQPQHF.

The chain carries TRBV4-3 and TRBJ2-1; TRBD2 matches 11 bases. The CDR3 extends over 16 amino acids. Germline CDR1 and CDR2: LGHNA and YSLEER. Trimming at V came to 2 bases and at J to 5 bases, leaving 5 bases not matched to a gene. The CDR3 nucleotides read TGCGCCAGCAGCCAAATACTAGCGGGGGTCAACAATGAGCAGTTCTTC. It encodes CASSQILAGVNNEQFF.

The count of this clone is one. DNA of the CDR3: TGTGCCAGCAGTTTCACAGGGGGCTGGGAGCAGTTCTTC. Translated: CASSFTGGWEQFF. V is TRBV27 and J is TRBJ2-1; 9 positions agree with TRBD1. V shed 3 bases and J 10 bases; nucleotides not matched to a gene: 4. The CDR3 extends over 13 amino acids. The germline gives CDR1 MNHEY, CDR2 SMNVEV (reference sequence).

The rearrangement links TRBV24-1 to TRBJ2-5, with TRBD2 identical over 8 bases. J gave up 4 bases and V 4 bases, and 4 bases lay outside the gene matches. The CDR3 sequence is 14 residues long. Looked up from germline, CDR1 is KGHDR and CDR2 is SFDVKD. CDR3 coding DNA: TGTGCCACCAGTGACCCGGGGGGGCGAGAGACCCAGTACTTC. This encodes CATSDPGGRETQYF.

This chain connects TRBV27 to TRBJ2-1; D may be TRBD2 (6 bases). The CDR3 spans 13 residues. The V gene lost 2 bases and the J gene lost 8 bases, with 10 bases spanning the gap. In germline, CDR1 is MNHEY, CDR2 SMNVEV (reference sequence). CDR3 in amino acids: CASSLGGPDEQFF. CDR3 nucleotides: TGTGCCAGCAGTTTAGGAGGGCCCGATGAGCAGTTCTTC.